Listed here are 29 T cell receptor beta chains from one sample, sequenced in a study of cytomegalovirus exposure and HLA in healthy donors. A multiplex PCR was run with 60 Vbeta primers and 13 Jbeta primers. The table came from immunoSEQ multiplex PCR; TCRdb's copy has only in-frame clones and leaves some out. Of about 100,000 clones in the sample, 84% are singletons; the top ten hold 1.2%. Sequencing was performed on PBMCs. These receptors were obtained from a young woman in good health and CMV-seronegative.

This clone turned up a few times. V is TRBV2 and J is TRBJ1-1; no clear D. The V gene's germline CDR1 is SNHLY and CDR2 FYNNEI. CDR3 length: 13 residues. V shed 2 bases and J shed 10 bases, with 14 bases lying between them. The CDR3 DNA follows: TGTGCCAGCAGTGAATCTTTCAGTATCTCAGCTTTCTTT. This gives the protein CASSESFSISAFF.

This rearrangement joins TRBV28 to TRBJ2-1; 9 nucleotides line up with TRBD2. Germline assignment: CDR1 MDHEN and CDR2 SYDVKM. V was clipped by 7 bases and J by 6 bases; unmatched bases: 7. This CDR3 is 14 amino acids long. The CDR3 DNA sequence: TGTGCCAGCATCTTAGCGGGAGAAGCCAATGAGCAGTTCTTC. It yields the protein CASILAGEANEQFF.

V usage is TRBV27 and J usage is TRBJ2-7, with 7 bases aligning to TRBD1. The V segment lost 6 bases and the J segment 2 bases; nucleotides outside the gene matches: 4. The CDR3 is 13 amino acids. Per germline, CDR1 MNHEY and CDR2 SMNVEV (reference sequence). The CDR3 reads CASSFDRAYEQYF. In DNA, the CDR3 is TGTGCCAGCAGCTTCGACAGGGCCTACGAGCAGTACTTC.

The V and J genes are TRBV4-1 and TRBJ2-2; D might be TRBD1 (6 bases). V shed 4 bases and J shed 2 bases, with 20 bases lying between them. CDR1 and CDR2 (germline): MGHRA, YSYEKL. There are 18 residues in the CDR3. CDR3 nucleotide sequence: TGCGCCAGCAGCCCGGCAGACAGGACCCAGATCAACACCGGGGAGCTGTTTTTT. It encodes CASSPADRTQINTGELFF.

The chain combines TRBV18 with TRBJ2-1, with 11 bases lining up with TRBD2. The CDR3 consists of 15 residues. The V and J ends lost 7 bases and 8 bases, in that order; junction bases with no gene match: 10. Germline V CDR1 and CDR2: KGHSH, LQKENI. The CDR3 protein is CASFSGTSGPHEQFF. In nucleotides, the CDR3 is TGTGCCAGCTTCTCCGGGACTAGCGGCCCGCATGAGCAGTTCTTC.

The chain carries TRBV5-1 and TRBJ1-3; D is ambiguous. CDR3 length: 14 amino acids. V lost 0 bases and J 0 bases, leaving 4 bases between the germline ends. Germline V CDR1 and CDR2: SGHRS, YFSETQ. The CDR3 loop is CASSLGYSGNTIYF. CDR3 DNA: TGCGCCAGCAGCTTGGGCTACTCTGGAAACACCATATATTTT.

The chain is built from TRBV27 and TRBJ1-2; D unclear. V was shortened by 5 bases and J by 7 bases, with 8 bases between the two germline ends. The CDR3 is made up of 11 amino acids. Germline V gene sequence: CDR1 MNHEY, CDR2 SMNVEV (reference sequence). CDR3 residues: CASSAGVGYTF. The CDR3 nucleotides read TGTGCCAGCAGTGCCGGGGTTGGCTACACCTTC.

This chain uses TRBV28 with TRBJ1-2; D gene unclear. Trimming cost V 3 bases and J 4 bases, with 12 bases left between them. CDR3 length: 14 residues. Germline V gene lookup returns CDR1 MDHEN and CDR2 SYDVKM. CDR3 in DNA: TGTGCCAGCAGTTTGGGCCTAAGTTTCTATGGCTACACCTTC. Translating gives CASSLGLSFYGYTF.

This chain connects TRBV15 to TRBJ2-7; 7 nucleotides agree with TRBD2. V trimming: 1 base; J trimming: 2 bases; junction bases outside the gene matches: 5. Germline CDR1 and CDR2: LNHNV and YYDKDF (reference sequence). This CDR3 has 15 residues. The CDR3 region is CATSRGGGSTYEQYF. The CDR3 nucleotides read TGTGCCACCAGCAGAGGAGGCGGGAGCACCTACGAGCAGTACTTC.

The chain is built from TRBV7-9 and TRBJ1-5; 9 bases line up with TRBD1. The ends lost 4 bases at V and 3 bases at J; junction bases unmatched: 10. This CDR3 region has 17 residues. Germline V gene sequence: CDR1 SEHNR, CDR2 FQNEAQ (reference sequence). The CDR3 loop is CASSSGTGSAPNQPQHF. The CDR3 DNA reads TGTGCCAGCAGCTCCGGGACAGGGTCGGCACCCAATCAGCCCCAGCATTTT.

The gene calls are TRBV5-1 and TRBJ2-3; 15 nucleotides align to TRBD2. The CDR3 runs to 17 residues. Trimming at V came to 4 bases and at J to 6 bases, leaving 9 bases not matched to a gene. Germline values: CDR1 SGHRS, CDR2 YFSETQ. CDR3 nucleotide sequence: TGCGCCAGCAGCGGATCCGGGACTAGCGGGGGGCCCGATACGCAGTATTTT. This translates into CASSGSGTSGGPDTQYF.

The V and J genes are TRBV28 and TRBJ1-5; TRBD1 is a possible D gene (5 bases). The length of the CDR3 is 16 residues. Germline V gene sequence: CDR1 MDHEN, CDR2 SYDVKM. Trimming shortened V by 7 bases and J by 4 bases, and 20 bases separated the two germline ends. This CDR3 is CASTFPGGGKNQPQHF. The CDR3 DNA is TGTGCCAGCACCTTCCCCGGGGGAGGTAAGAATCAGCCCCAGCATTTT.

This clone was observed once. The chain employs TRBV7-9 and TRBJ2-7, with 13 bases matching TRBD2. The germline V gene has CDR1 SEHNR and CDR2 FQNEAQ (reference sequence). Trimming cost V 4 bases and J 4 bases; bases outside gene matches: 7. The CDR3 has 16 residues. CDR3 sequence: CASSSTSGRAVYEQYF. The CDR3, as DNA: TGTGCCAGCAGCTCAACTAGCGGGAGGGCCGTTTACGAGCAGTACTTC.

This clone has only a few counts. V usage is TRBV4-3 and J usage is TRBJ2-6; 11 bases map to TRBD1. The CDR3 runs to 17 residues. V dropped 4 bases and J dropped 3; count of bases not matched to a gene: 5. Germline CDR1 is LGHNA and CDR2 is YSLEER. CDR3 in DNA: TGCGCCAGCAGCCCCATGGGACAGGGGGATGGGGCCAACGTCCTGACTTTC. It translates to CASSPMGQGDGANVLTF.

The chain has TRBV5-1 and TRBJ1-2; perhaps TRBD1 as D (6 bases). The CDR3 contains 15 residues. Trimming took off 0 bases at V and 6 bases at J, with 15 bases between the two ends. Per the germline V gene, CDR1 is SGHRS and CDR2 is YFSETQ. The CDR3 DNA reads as TGCGCCAGCAGCTTGGAGTCTGCAGGGGAGAATGGCTACACCTTC. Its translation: CASSLESAGENGYTF.

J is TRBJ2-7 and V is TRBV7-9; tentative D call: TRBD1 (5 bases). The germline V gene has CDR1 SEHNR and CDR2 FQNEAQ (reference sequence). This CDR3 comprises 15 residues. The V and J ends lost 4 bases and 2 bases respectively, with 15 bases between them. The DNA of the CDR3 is TGTGCCAGCAGCTCCCTGCCGACAGACACCTACGAGCAGTACTTC. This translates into CASSSLPTDTYEQYF.

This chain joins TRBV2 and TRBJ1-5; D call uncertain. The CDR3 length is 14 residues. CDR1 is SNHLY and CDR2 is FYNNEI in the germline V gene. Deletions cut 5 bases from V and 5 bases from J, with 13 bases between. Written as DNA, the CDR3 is TGTGCCAGCAGTAACCGCCAGAACGATCAGCCCCAGCATTTT. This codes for CASSNRQNDQPQHF.

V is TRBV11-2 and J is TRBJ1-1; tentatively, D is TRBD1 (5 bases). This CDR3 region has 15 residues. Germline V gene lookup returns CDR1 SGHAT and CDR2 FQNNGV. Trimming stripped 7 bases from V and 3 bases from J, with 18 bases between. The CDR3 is CASKGIRTNYTEAFF. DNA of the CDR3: TGTGCCAGCAAAGGAATTCGGACAAACTACACTGAAGCTTTCTTT.

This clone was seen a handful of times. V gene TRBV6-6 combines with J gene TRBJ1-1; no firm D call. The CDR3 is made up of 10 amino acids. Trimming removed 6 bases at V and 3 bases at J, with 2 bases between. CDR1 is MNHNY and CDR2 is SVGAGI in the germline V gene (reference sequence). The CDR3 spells CASSYTEAFF. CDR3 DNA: TGTGCCAGCAGCTACACTGAAGCTTTCTTT.

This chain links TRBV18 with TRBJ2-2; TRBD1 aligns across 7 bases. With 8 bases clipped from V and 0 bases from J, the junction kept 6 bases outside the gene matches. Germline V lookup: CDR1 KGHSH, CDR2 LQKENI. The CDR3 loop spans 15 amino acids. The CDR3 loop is CASGWTGPNTGELFF. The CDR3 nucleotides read TGTGCCAGCGGGTGGACAGGACCGAACACCGGGGAGCTGTTTTTT.

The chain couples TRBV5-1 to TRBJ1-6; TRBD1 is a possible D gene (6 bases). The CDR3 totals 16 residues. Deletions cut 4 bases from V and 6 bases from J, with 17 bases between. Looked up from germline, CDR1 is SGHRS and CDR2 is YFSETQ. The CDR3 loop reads CASSKQGAKSNSPLHF. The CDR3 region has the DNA TGCGCCAGCAGCAAACAGGGCGCGAAAAGTAATTCACCCCTCCACTTT.

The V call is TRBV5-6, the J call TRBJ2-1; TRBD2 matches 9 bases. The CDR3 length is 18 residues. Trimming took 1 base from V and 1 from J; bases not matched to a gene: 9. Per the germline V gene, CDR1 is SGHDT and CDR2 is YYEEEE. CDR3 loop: CASSLRLAEGWSYNEQFF. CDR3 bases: TGTGCCAGCAGCTTGAGACTAGCGGAAGGGTGGTCCTACAATGAGCAGTTCTTC.

This chain's CDR3 is CASSHGPGHGADTQYF. CDR3 sequence (DNA): TGTGCCAGCAGCCATGGACCAGGACACGGAGCAGATACGCAGTATTTT. The chain links TRBV7-9 to TRBJ2-3; D is perhaps TRBD1 (5 bases). The CDR3 extends over 16 amino acids. V was cut by 5 bases and J by 4 bases, with 19 bases left in between. CDR1 SEHNR and CDR2 FQNEAQ come from the germline V gene (reference sequence).

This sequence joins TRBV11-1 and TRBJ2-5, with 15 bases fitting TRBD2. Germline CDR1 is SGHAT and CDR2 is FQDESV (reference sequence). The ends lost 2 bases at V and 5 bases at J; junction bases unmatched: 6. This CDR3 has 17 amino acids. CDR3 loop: CASSLMGLAGGSETQYF. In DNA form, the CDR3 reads TGTGCCAGCAGCTTAATGGGACTAGCGGGAGGATCTGAGACCCAGTACTTC.

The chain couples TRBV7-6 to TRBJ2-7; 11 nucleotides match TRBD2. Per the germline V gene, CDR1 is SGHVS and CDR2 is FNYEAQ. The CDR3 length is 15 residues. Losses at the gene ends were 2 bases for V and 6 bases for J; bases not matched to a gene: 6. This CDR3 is CASSLFLAGGGEQYF. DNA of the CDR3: TGTGCCAGCAGCTTATTTCTAGCGGGGGGCGGCGAGCAGTACTTC.

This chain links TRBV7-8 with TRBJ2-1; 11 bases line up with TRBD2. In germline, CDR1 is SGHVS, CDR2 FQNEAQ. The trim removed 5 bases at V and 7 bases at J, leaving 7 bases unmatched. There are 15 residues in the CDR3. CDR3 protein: CASSRTLAGENEQFF. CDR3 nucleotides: TGTGCCAGCAGCCGAACACTAGCGGGGGAGAATGAGCAGTTCTTC.

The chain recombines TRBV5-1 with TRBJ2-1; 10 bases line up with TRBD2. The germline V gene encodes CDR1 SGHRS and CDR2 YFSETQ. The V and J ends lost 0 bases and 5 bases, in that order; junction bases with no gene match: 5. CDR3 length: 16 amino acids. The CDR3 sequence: CASSLALAGVNNEQFF. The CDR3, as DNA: TGCGCCAGCAGCTTGGCCCTAGCGGGAGTTAACAATGAGCAGTTCTTC.

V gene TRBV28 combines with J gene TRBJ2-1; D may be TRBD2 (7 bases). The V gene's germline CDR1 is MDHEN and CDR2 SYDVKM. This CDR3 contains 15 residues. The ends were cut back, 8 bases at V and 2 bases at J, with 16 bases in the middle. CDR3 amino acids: CASRGGGVAYNEQFF. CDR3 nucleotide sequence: TGTGCCAGCCGCGGGGGCGGGGTAGCCTACAATGAGCAGTTCTTC.

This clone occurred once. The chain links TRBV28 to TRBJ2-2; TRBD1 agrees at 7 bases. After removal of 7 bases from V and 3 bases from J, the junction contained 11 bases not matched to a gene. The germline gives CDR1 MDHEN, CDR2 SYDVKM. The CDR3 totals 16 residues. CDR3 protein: CASKLGQVEDTGELFF. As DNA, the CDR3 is TGTGCCAGCAAATTAGGACAGGTAGAGGACACCGGGGAGCTGTTTTTT. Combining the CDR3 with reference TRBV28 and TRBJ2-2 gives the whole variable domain DVKVTQSSRYLVKRTGEKVFLECVQDMDHENMFWYRQDPGLGLRLIYFSYDVKMKEKGDIPEGYSVSREKKERFSLILESASTNQTSMYLCASKLGQVEDTGELFFGEGSRLTVL.